A selection of T cell receptor beta chains follows, all from one sample in a study of T-cell memory formation after mild COVID-19. TCRdb re-called the 5' RACE reads through MiXCR, storing one row per CDR3 protein. In the table there are approximately 48,000 distinct CDR3 sequences, about 7% of which are singletons. The sequenced sample consisted of PBMCs or a T cell subset sorted from them (not recorded which). All receptors come from a man in his late teens or twenties who had mild COVID-19 (a few samples of this study predate the infection). Cell type and time point are not known. CDR3s include the opening cysteine and the closing phenylalanine or tryptophan. Each record gives: D gene, J gene, clone size, V gene, CDR3 protein, CDR3 DNA. The D gene is left open where the match is weak. Expanded clones are given a class, and other clones once, few, many or no size at all.

>TRBD2|TRBJ2-3|.|TRBV20-1
CSGDHTSGGVTSTDTQYF
TGCAGTGGGGACCACACTAGCGGGGGGGTGACTAGCACAGATACGCAGTATTTT
>TRBD1|TRBJ1-5|.|TRBV12-3/TRBV12-4
CASSRLGQGARQGQPQHF
TGTGCCAGCAGTCGACTAGGACAGGGGGCCCGCCAAGGTCAGCCCCAGCATTTT
>TRBD2|TRBJ2-7|few|TRBV7-2
CASSSRTSGGRYEQYF
TGTGCCAGCAGCTCCAGGACTAGCGGGGGGCGCTACGAGCAGTACTTC
>.|TRBJ2-1|many|TRBV5-1
CASSLAGTDSNEQFF
TGCGCCAGCAGCTTGGCCGGGACGGATTCAAATGAGCAGTTCTTC
>TRBD1|TRBJ1-5|few|TRBV19
CATLERTGGNQPQHF
TGTGCCACTCTAGAAAGGACAGGAGGCAATCAGCCCCAGCATTTT
>.|TRBJ2-1|few|TRBV6-2/TRBV6-3
CASSYGANNEQFF
TGTGCCAGCAGTTACGGGGCTAACAATGAGCAGTTCTTC
>.|TRBJ2-5|.|TRBV10-3
CAISLGPAPRDQETQYF
TGTGCCATCAGCTTGGGGCCAGCCCCGAGGGATCAAGAGACCCAGTACTTC
>TRBD2|TRBJ2-2|.|TRBV7-9
CASSSIAGAGELFF
TGTGCCAGCAGCTCAATAGCGGGGGCCGGGGAGCTGTTTTTT
>.|TRBJ1-2|few|TRBV7-2
CASSPSGSYGYTF
TGTGCCAGCAGCCCTTCCGGCTCCTATGGCTACACCTTC
>.|TRBJ2-1|.|TRBV9
CASSPRGSRSYNEQFF
TGTGCCAGCAGCCCGAGGGGCAGCCGCTCCTACAATGAGCAGTTCTTC
>TRBD1|TRBJ2-1|.|TRBV24-1
CATSYSLGLGQGSNEQFF
TGTGCCACCAGCTACTCCCTGGGTCTGGGACAGGGATCCAATGAGCAGTTCTTC
>.|TRBJ2-2|many|TRBV4-3
CASSHDRDTGELFF
TGCGCCAGCAGCCACGACAGAGACACCGGGGAGCTGTTTTTT
>.|TRBJ2-4|.|TRBV6-2/TRBV6-3
CASRTYPLGGFQYF
TGTGCCAGCAGGACCTATCCCCTGGGAGGCTTTCAGTACTTC
>.|TRBJ1-2|few|TRBV4-2
CASSQERGVGYGYTF
TGTGCCAGCAGCCAAGAACGGGGGGTAGGCTATGGCTACACCTTC
>TRBD1|TRBJ2-5|few|TRBV4-3
CASSRDRGQETQYF
TGCGCCAGCAGCCGAGACAGGGGCCAAGAGACCCAGTACTTC
>TRBD1|TRBJ2-3|many|TRBV4-1
CASSRTGDTDTQYF
TGCGCCAGCAGCCGCACAGGGGACACAGATACGCAGTATTTT
>.|TRBJ2-6|few|TRBV12-3/TRBV12-4
CASSHNSGANVLTF
TGTGCCAGCAGTCACAACTCTGGGGCCAACGTCCTGACTTTC
>TRBD1|TRBJ1-5|.|TRBV27
CASSFSGTGLQPQHF
TGTGCCAGCAGTTTTTCCGGGACAGGGCTTCAGCCCCAGCATTTT
>.|TRBJ2-5|few|TRBV5-1
CASSLSGIEGQYF
TGCGCCAGCAGCTTGAGTGGGATCGAGGGCCAGTACTTC
>.|TRBJ2-5|many|TRBV5-4
CASSPADGGNQETQYF
TGTGCCAGCAGCCCGGCTGATGGGGGTAACCAAGAGACCCAGTACTTC
>.|TRBJ2-7|few|TRBV29-1
CSAGSYEQYF
TGCAGCGCTGGGAGTTACGAGCAGTACTTC
>.|TRBJ1-1|.|TRBV6-5
CASSYSGGPLNTEAFF
TGTGCCAGCAGTTACTCGGGGGGTCCATTGAACACTGAAGCTTTCTTT
>TRBD2|TRBJ2-1|few|TRBV11-3
CASSLGPTSGTYNEQFF
TGTGCCAGCAGCTTGGGACCTACTAGCGGGACCTACAATGAGCAGTTCTTC
>.|TRBJ1-1|few|TRBV7-3
CASSLNYLTEAFF
TGTGCCAGCAGCTTAAATTATCTGACTGAAGCTTTCTTT
>.|TRBJ1-2|.|TRBV28
CASSAVSYGYTF
TGTGCCAGCAGTGCCGTGAGCTATGGCTACACCTTC
>TRBD2|TRBJ2-5|many|TRBV5-1
CASSFGAGPGSEETQYF
TGCGCCAGCAGTTTTGGAGCGGGACCCGGGTCCGAAGAGACCCAGTACTTC
>TRBD1|TRBJ2-2|many|TRBV9
CASSVATGGSTGELFF
TGTGCCAGCAGCGTAGCCACAGGGGGGAGCACCGGGGAGCTGTTTTTT
>.|TRBJ1-3|few|TRBV7-9
CASSRLGGGNTIYF
TGTGCCAGCAGCCGGCTCGGGGGAGGAAACACCATATATTTT
>TRBD2|TRBJ2-3|.|TRBV28
CASSSVVGGTSDTQYF
TGTGCCAGCAGTTCTGTAGTGGGGGGGACTAGTGATACGCAGTATTTT
>.|TRBJ2-3|.|TRBV20-1
CSAGRLADTQYF
TGCAGTGCTGGTCGTTTAGCGGATACGCAGTATTTT
>.|TRBJ2-7|.|TRBV3-1
CASSVQFGTTSEQYF
TGTGCCAGCAGCGTCCAGTTCGGGACCACGTCAGAGCAGTACTTC
>.|TRBJ1-5|few|TRBV12-3/TRBV12-4
CASSFGNQPQHF
TGTGCCAGCAGTTTCGGCAATCAGCCCCAGCATTTT
>.|TRBJ1-1|.|TRBV24-1
CATSDKWGSAFF
TGTGCCACCAGTGATAAATGGGGGTCAGCTTTCTTT
>.|TRBJ1-1|.|TRBV19
CASRGTHGRAFF
TGTGCCAGTAGGGGGACACATGGGAGAGCTTTCTTT
>TRBD2|TRBJ2-3|.|TRBV18
CASSPLSGVSDTQYF
TGTGCCAGCTCACCCTTGAGCGGGGTGTCAGATACGCAGTATTTT
>.|TRBJ1-1|.|TRBV27
CASSPGTYMNTEAFF
TGTGCCAGCAGCCCAGGGACTTACATGAACACTGAAGCTTTCTTT
>.|TRBJ2-7|.|TRBV12-3/TRBV12-4
CASSFGRQGANEQYF
TGTGCCAGCAGTTTCGGGCGGCAGGGTGCCAACGAGCAGTACTTC
>TRBD2|TRBJ2-1|many|TRBV4-2
CASSLGPLTSGPNEQFF
TGTGCCAGCAGCCTCGGACCCTTGACTAGCGGCCCTAATGAGCAGTTCTTC
>.|TRBJ2-2|few|TRBV5-1
CASSLGGSDGELFF
TGCGCCAGCAGCTTGGGAGGCTCCGACGGGGAGCTGTTTTTT
>.|TRBJ2-5|few|TRBV6-2/TRBV6-3
CASSYSLVSGRGQETQYF
TGTGCCAGCAGTTACTCCCTTGTATCGGGCAGGGGCCAAGAGACCCAGTACTTC
>TRBD2|TRBJ2-7|few|TRBV10-2
CASSTGTSGGYEQYF
TGCGCCAGCAGTACAGGGACTAGCGGGGGGTACGAGCAGTACTTC
>TRBD2|TRBJ2-1|many|TRBV20-1
CSAREVAGDNEQFF
TGCAGTGCTAGAGAGGTAGCGGGGGACAATGAGCAGTTCTTC
>.|TRBJ2-3|.|TRBV5-1
CASSSEGGSTDTQYF
TGCGCCAGCAGCTCGGAAGGGGGGTCCACAGATACGCAGTATTTT
>.|TRBJ2-1|.|TRBV20-1
CSAVGAAGAFLYNEQFF
TGCAGTGCTGTGGGTGCGGCGGGGGCCTTCCTCTACAATGAGCAGTTCTTC
>.|TRBJ2-5|few|TRBV10-3
CAIKSRQGGETQYF
TGTGCCATCAAATCACGGCAGGGCGGCGAGACCCAGTACTTC
>.|TRBJ1-3|few|TRBV29-1
CSVGGEGTIYF
TGCAGCGTTGGAGGGGAAGGAACCATATATTTT
>.|TRBJ2-5|.|TRBV5-1
CASSLWTGRDETQYF
TGCGCCAGCAGCTTGTGGACGGGTCGGGACGAGACCCAGTACTTC
>.|TRBJ2-3|few|TRBV7-2
CASSLNSADTQYF
TGTGCCAGCAGCTTGAACAGCGCAGATACGCAGTATTTT
>TRBD1|TRBJ2-7|few|TRBV12-3/TRBV12-4
CASSSQGTLYEQYF
TGTGCCAGCAGCTCACAGGGGACCCTCTACGAGCAGTACTTC
>TRBD2|TRBJ2-7|many|TRBV27
CASSQWGGTPYEQYF
TGTGCCAGCAGCCAATGGGGGGGTACGCCCTACGAGCAGTACTTC
>TRBD1|TRBJ1-4|.|TRBV5-1
CASSFLALTGINEKLFF
TGCGCCAGCAGCTTCCTCGCTCTGACAGGGATAAATGAAAAACTGTTTTTT
>TRBD1|TRBJ2-3|few|TRBV5-5
CASSATPHRGADTQYF
TGTGCCAGCAGCGCAACCCCCCACAGGGGGGCAGATACGCAGTATTTT